A selection of T cell receptor beta chains follows, all from one sample in a study of blood T cell repertoires in COVID-19. TCRdb keeps only in-frame clones here, not all; method: immunoSEQ multiplex PCR. The sample has some 280,000 clones; 89% are singletons. The specimen was peripheral blood. These receptors were taken from a woman aged 40 to 50 who had recovered from COVID-19. The CDR3 runs from the conserved cysteine through the conserved F or W. D genes are given only for firm matches. Some rows have no size entry. The others give once, few or many, or a class for an expanded clone.

D: -
J: TRBJ2-7
V: TRBV5-6
size: once
CDR3: CASSLGHPSYEQYF
DNA: TGTGCCAGCAGCCTTGGACACCCTTCCTACGAGCAGTACTTC

D: TRBD1
J: TRBJ2-1
V: TRBV9
size: -
CDR3: CASSVGRTGVFHEQFF
DNA: TGTGCCAGCAGCGTAGGCCGGACAGGGGTCTTCCATGAGCAGTTCTTC

D: TRBD1
J: TRBJ1-2
V: TRBV30
size: -
CDR3: CAWSSTGAGYTF
DNA: TGTGCCTGGAGTTCGACAGGGGCAGGCTACACCTTC

D: TRBD1
J: TRBJ2-7
V: TRBV15
size: -
CDR3: CATSRGQGQGGEQYF
DNA: TGTGCCACCAGCAGAGGTCAGGGACAGGGTGGAGAGCAGTACTTC

D: TRBD1
J: TRBJ1-5
V: TRBV4-1
size: few
CDR3: CASSPTGGVPPQHF
DNA: TGCGCCAGCAGCCCGACAGGGGGCGTCCCGCCCCAGCATTTT

D: TRBD1
J: TRBJ2-3
V: TRBV12-3/TRBV12-4
size: -
CDR3: CASRRTGADTQYF
DNA: TGTGCCAGCAGGAGGACAGGGGCAGATACGCAGTATTTT

D: -
J: TRBJ1-5
V: TRBV27
size: once
CDR3: CASSLVGDGSNQPQHF
DNA: TGTGCCAGCAGTTTGGTAGGGGATGGCAGCAATCAGCCCCAGCATTTT

D: TRBD2
J: TRBJ2-7
V: TRBV10-3
size: -
CDR3: CAISDPSAGTSGRVFSYEQYF
DNA: TGTGCCATCAGTGATCCCTCAGCGGGGACTAGCGGGAGAGTTTTCTCCTACGAGCAGTACTTC

D: TRBD1
J: TRBJ2-3
V: TRBV5-1
size: -
CDR3: CASSLGQGADTQYF
DNA: TGCGCCAGCAGCTTGGGACAGGGGGCAGATACGCAGTATTTT

D: TRBD2
J: TRBJ2-7
V: TRBV28
size: -
CDR3: CASSLLGLAGVFYEQYF
DNA: TGTGCCAGCAGTTTATTGGGACTAGCGGGAGTCTTCTACGAGCAGTACTTC

D: TRBD2
J: TRBJ2-5
V: TRBV4-1
size: -
CDR3: CASSQGRWLAADRKETQYF
DNA: TGCGCCAGCAGCCAAGGTAGATGGCTAGCGGCTGATAGGAAAGAGACCCAGTACTTC

D: -
J: TRBJ2-2
V: TRBV29-1
size: -
CDR3: CSVDPGSYTGELFF
DNA: TGCAGCGTGGACCCCGGGAGCTACACCGGGGAGCTGTTTTTT

D: -
J: TRBJ1-1
V: TRBV19
size: few
CDR3: CASSMANRNTEAFF
DNA: TGTGCCAGTAGTATGGCTAACAGGAACACTGAAGCTTTCTTT

D: TRBD1
J: TRBJ1-2
V: TRBV7-9
size: -
CDR3: CASQGAGNYGYTF
DNA: TGTGCCAGCCAGGGGGCAGGGAACTATGGCTACACCTTC

D: -
J: TRBJ1-3
V: TRBV5-5
size: -
CDR3: CASSLAAGGNTIYF
DNA: TGTGCCAGCAGCTTGGCGGCGGGAGGAAACACCATATATTTT

D: TRBD2
J: TRBJ2-5
V: TRBV3-1/TRBV3-2
size: -
CDR3: CASSQGLAGGGETQYF
DNA: TGTGCCAGCAGCCAGGGACTAGCGGGAGGGGGAGAGACCCAGTACTTC

D: TRBD1
J: TRBJ1-3
V: TRBV4-1
size: -
CDR3: CASSPRDRVFGENTIYF
DNA: TGCGCCAGCAGCCCCCGGGACAGAGTGTTTGGTGAAAACACCATATATTTT

D: -
J: TRBJ2-7
V: TRBV7-9
size: -
CDR3: CASSSYRVEGYEQYF
DNA: TGTGCCAGCAGCTCGTACAGGGTTGAGGGATACGAGCAGTACTTC

D: -
J: TRBJ1-4
V: TRBV19
size: once
CDR3: CASGGQVDEKLFF
DNA: TGTGCCAGCGGGGGGCAAGTAGATGAAAAACTGTTTTTT

D: TRBD2
J: TRBJ2-1
V: TRBV7-2
size: -
CDR3: CASSLALGTSYRGEQFF
DNA: TGTGCCAGCAGCTTAGCGCTCGGGACTAGCTACAGGGGTGAGCAGTTCTTC

D: TRBD1
J: TRBJ1-2
V: TRBV18
size: -
CDR3: CASSPGTDGDYGYTF
DNA: TGTGCCAGCTCACCTGGGACAGATGGGGACTATGGCTACACCTTC

D: -
J: TRBJ2-7
V: TRBV25-1
size: -
CDR3: CASSEGGAHSYEQYF
DNA: TGTGCCAGCAGTGAAGGGGGGGCGCACAGCTACGAGCAGTACTTC

D: TRBD2
J: TRBJ2-2
V: TRBV2
size: once
CDR3: CASSGGRDTGELFF
DNA: TGTGCCAGCAGTGGCGGGAGGGACACCGGGGAGCTGTTTTTT

D: TRBD1
J: TRBJ2-1
V: TRBV4-1
size: -
CDR3: CASSLEAGQGGEQFF
DNA: TGCGCCAGCAGCCTCGAGGCGGGACAGGGGGGTGAGCAGTTCTTC

D: -
J: TRBJ1-2
V: TRBV5-4
size: -
CDR3: CASSFGGAYGYTF
DNA: TGTGCCAGCAGCTTTGGGGGCGCCTATGGCTACACCTTC

D: -
J: TRBJ1-1
V: TRBV27
size: -
CDR3: CASSLSRGETEAFF
DNA: TGTGCCAGCAGTTTATCTCGGGGGGAGACTGAAGCTTTCTTT

D: TRBD1
J: TRBJ2-6
V: TRBV30
size: -
CDR3: CAWDPGQGYSGANVLTF
DNA: TGTGCCTGGGATCCGGGACAGGGGTACTCTGGGGCCAACGTCCTGACTTTC

D: TRBD2
J: TRBJ2-3
V: TRBV5-1
size: -
CDR3: CASSSRTSGGTQNPDTQYF
DNA: TGCGCCAGCAGCTCGAGGACTAGCGGGGGCACCCAGAACCCAGATACGCAGTATTTT

D: -
J: TRBJ2-5
V: TRBV30
size: -
CDR3: CAWSEIEETQYF
DNA: TGTGCCTGGAGTGAGATAGAAGAGACCCAGTACTTC

D: TRBD1
J: TRBJ2-6
V: TRBV2
size: -
CDR3: CASTPQAGGSSGANVLTF
DNA: TGTGCCAGCACCCCCCAGGCAGGGGGTAGTTCTGGGGCCAACGTCCTGACTTTC

D: TRBD1
J: TRBJ1-3
V: TRBV15
size: -
CDR3: CATSRFLGGTGNTIYF
DNA: TGTGCCACCAGCAGGTTCCTAGGGGGCACGGGAAACACCATATATTTT

D: TRBD1
J: TRBJ1-2
V: TRBV30
size: -
CDR3: CAWSVPGTDNYGYTF
DNA: TGTGCCTGGAGTGTGCCCGGGACAGATAACTATGGCTACACCTTC

D: -
J: TRBJ1-2
V: TRBV3-1/TRBV3-2
size: -
CDR3: CASSQDPGRGGYTF
DNA: TGTGCCAGCAGCCAAGATCCAGGAAGGGGCGGCTACACCTTC

D: -
J: TRBJ2-7
V: TRBV6-5
size: -
CDR3: CASRVPGHYEQYF
DNA: TGTGCCAGCAGGGTACCAGGACACTACGAGCAGTACTTC

D: -
J: TRBJ1-5
V: TRBV27
size: few
CDR3: CASAKTENSNQPQHF
DNA: TGTGCCAGCGCAAAAACAGAGAATAGCAATCAGCCCCAGCATTTT

D: TRBD1
J: TRBJ2-5
V: TRBV4-1
size: -
CDR3: CASSSGDRGFGEETQYF
DNA: TGCGCCAGCAGCTCTGGGGACAGGGGGTTTGGGGAAGAGACCCAGTACTTC

D: -
J: TRBJ2-5
V: TRBV10-3
size: -
CDR3: CAIGGSQETQYF
DNA: TGTGCCATCGGGGGCAGCCAAGAGACCCAGTACTTC

D: -
J: TRBJ2-2
V: TRBV6-2/TRBV6-3
size: -
CDR3: CASSKLGSRRTGELFF
DNA: TGTGCCAGCAGTAAACTCGGGAGTCGGCGCACCGGGGAGCTGTTTTTT

D: -
J: TRBJ1-2
V: TRBV30
size: once
CDR3: CAWKGLAGYRGSNYGYTF
DNA: TGTGCCTGGAAGGGGCTAGCGGGATACCGGGGATCTAACTATGGCTACACCTTC

D: -
J: TRBJ2-1
V: TRBV10-2
size: -
CDR3: CASSEPGQNYNEQFF
DNA: TGCGCCAGCAGTGAGCCGGGACAAAACTACAATGAGCAGTTCTTC

D: TRBD2
J: TRBJ2-3
V: TRBV19
size: -
CDR3: CASSPLAGGADTQYF
DNA: TGTGCCAGTAGTCCCCTAGCGGGAGGGGCAGATACGCAGTATTTT

D: -
J: TRBJ2-2
V: TRBV6-4
size: -
CDR3: CASSAAGELFF
DNA: TGTGCCAGCAGTGCGGCCGGGGAGCTGTTTTTT

D: -
J: TRBJ2-7
V: TRBV12-3/TRBV12-4
size: -
CDR3: CASTTDTYEQYF
DNA: TGTGCCAGCACGACGGACACCTACGAGCAGTACTTC

D: TRBD1
J: TRBJ1-1
V: TRBV5-1
size: -
CDR3: CASSLARTGKDTEAFF
DNA: TGCGCCAGCAGCTTGGCCAGGACAGGGAAGGACACTGAAGCTTTCTTT

D: -
J: TRBJ2-5
V: TRBV3-1/TRBV3-2
size: -
CDR3: CASSQVQGPETQYF
DNA: TGTGCCAGCAGCCAAGTCCAGGGGCCGGAGACCCAGTACTTC

D: -
J: TRBJ1-2
V: TRBV7-2
size: -
CDR3: CASSAEGGPSYGYTF
DNA: TGTGCCAGCAGCGCGGAGGGGGGGCCTAGCTATGGCTACACCTTC

D: -
J: TRBJ2-1
V: TRBV2
size: once
CDR3: CASSEPGEQFF
DNA: TGTGCCAGCAGTGAACCCGGGGAGCAGTTCTTC

D: TRBD2
J: TRBJ2-7
V: TRBV6-2/TRBV6-3
size: -
CDR3: CASSPRLAGGPREQYF
DNA: TGTGCCAGCAGTCCCCGACTAGCGGGAGGGCCTCGGGAGCAGTACTTC

D: -
J: TRBJ2-3
V: TRBV28
size: once
CDR3: CASSLSDTQYF
DNA: TGTGCCAGCAGTTTATCGGATACGCAGTATTTT

D: -
J: TRBJ1-1
V: TRBV7-3
size: -
CDR3: CASSSSTLGDTEAFF
DNA: TGTGCCAGCAGCTCATCCACGCTAGGGGACACTGAAGCTTTCTTT

D: -
J: TRBJ1-5
V: TRBV20-1
size: -
CDR3: CSASARTEEQPQHF
DNA: TGCAGTGCTAGTGCCCGGACGGAGGAACAGCCCCAGCATTTT

D: TRBD2
J: TRBJ2-1
V: TRBV3-1/TRBV3-2
size: -
CDR3: CASSQSEAGINEQFF
DNA: TGTGCCAGCAGCCAGAGCGAAGCGGGGATTAATGAGCAGTTCTTC

D: TRBD2
J: TRBJ2-7
V: TRBV5-6
size: -
CDR3: CASSLLAAPYEQYF
DNA: TGTGCCAGCAGCTTACTAGCGGCCCCCTACGAGCAGTACTTC

D: -
J: TRBJ2-7
V: TRBV6-4
size: -
CDR3: CASSDPDWNLYEQYF
DNA: TGTGCCAGCAGTGACCCGGACTGGAACCTTTACGAGCAGTACTTC

D: TRBD2
J: TRBJ2-3
V: TRBV4-1
size: few
CDR3: CASSQRTSGRDSDTQYF
DNA: TGCGCCAGCAGCCAGCGGACTAGCGGGAGGGATTCAGATACGCAGTATTTT

D: -
J: TRBJ2-2
V: TRBV5-8
size: -
CDR3: CASSLVGQGWIGELFF
DNA: TGTGCCAGCAGCTTGGTTGGGCAGGGATGGATCGGGGAGCTGTTTTTT

D: TRBD2
J: TRBJ2-1
V: TRBV14
size: -
CDR3: CASSQELAAAQGEQFF
DNA: TGTGCCAGCAGCCAAGAACTAGCGGCAGCTCAAGGGGAGCAGTTCTTC

D: TRBD2
J: TRBJ2-3
V: TRBV4-2
size: -
CDR3: CASSQVIGGAGLAGGLADTQYF
DNA: TGTGCCAGCAGCCAAGTGATTGGGGGCGCGGGACTAGCGGGAGGATTGGCAGATACGCAGTATTTT

D: -
J: TRBJ2-3
V: TRBV28
size: once
CDR3: CASNPRSTDTQYF
DNA: TGTGCCAGCAACCCGCGGTCCACAGATACGCAGTATTTT

D: TRBD2
J: TRBJ2-1
V: TRBV14
size: -
CDR3: CASSQGLAGALGYNEQFF
DNA: TGTGCCAGCAGCCAGGGACTAGCGGGAGCATTGGGATACAATGAGCAGTTCTTC